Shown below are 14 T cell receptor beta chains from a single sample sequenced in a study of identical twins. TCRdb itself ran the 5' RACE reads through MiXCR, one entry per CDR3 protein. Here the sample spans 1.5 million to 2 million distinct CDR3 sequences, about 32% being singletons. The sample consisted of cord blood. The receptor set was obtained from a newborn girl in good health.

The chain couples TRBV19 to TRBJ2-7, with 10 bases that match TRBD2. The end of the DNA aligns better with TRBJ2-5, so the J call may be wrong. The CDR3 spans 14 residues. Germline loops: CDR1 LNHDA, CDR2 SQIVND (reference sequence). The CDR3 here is CASSMGLAQETQYF. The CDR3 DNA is TGTGCCAGTAGTATGGGACTAGCGCAAGAGACCCAGTACTTC.

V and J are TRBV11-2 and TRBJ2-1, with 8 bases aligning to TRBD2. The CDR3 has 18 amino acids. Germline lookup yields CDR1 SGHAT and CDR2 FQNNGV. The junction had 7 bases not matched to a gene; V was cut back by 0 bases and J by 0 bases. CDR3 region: CASSLDAAGDSSYNEQFF. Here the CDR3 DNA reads TGTGCCAGCAGCTTAGATGCAGCGGGGGACTCCTCCTACAATGAGCAGTTCTTC.

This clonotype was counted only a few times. DNA of the CDR3: TGTGCCAGCAGCTTTCAAGGACTTAGCACAGATACGCAGTATTTT. This encodes CASSFQGLSTDTQYF. This chain uses TRBV5-6 with TRBJ2-3; TRBD2 might be the D (5 bases). The CDR3 runs 15 residues. The germline V gene has CDR1 SGHDT and CDR2 YYEEEE. The ends were cut back, 2 bases at V and 0 bases at J, with 10 bases in the middle.

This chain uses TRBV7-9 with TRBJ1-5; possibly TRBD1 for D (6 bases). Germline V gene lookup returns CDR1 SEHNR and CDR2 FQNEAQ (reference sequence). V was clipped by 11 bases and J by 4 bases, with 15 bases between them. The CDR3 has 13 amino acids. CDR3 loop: CAGILGTNQPQHF. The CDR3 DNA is TGTGCCGGCATCCTAGGGACAAATCAGCCCCAGCATTTT.

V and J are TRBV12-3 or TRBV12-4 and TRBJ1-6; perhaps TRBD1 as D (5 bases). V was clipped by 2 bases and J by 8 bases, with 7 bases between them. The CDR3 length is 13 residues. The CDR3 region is CASSLTRDSPLHF. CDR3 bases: TGTGCCAGCAGTTTAACCAGGGATTCACCCCTCCACTTT.

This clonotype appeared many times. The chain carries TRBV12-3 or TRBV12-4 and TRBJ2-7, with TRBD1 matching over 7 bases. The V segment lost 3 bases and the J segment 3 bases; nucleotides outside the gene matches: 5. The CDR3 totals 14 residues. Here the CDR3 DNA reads TGTGCCAGCAGTTTTGGGGCAGGGGGCTACGAGCAGTACTTC. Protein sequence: CASSFGAGGYEQYF.

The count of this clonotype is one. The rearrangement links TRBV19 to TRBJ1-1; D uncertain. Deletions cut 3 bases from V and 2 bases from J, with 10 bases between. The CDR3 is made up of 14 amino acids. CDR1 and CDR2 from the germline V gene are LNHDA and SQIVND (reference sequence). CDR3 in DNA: TGTGCCAGTAGTATTGGTACAAGCAACACTGAAGCTTTCTTT. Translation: CASSIGTSNTEAFF.

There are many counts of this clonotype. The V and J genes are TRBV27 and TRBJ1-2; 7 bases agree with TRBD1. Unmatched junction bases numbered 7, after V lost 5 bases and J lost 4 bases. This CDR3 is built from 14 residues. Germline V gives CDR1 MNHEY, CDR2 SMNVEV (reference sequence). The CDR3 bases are TGTGCCAGCAGTCAAGACAGGGTCGCCTATGGCTACACCTTC. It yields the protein CASSQDRVAYGYTF.

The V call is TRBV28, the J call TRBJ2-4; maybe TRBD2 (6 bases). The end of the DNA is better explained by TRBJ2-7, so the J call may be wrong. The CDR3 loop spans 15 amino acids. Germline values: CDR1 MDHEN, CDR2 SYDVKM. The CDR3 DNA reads TGTGCCAGCAGCTCCCCCCCTCTAGCGAGTTACGAGCAGTACTTC. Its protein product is CASSSPPLASYEQYF.

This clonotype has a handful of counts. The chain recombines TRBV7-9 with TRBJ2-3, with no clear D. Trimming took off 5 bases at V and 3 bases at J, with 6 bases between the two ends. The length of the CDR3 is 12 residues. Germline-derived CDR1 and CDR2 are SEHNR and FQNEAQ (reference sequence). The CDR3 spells CASSEITDTQYF. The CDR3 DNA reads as TGTGCCAGCAGCGAAATTACAGATACGCAGTATTTT.

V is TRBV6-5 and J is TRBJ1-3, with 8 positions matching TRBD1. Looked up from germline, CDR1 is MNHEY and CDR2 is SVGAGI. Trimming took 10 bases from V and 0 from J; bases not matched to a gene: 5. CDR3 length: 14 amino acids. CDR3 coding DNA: TGTGCCACCCAGACAGGGGCCTCTGGAAACACCATATATTTT. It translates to CATQTGASGNTIYF.

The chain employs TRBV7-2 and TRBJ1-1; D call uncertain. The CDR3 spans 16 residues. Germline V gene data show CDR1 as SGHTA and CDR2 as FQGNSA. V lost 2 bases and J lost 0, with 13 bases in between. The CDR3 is CASSLFGVGMNTEAFF. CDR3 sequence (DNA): TGTGCCAGCAGCTTATTTGGGGTGGGGATGAACACTGAAGCTTTCTTT.

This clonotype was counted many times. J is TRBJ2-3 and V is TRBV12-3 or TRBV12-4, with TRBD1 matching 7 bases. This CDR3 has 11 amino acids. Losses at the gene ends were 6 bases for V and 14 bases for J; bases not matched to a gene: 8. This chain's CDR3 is CASSRDSSGYF. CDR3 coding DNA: TGTGCCAGCAGCCGGGACAGTTCGGGGTATTTT.

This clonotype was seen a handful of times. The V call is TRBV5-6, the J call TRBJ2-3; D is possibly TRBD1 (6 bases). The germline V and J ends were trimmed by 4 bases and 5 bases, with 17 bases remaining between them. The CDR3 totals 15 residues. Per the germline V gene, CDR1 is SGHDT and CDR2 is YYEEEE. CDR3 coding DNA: TGTGCCAGCAGCCCTGGCGCAGGGGCCCAAGATACGCAGTATTTT. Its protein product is CASSPGAGAQDTQYF.